This T cell receptor beta chain is drawn from a study of blood T cell repertoires in COVID-19. This clone showed up many times. TCRdb's copy holds only in-frame clones and misses some; the assay was immunoSEQ multiplex PCR. The sample has 200,000 to 300,000 clones, approximately 86% seen once; the top ten hold around 3%. Germline lookup yields CDR1 SEHNR and CDR2 FQNEAQ (reference sequence). The CDR3 runs 15 residues. Deletions cut 0 bases from V and 1 base from J, with 9 bases between. This chain connects TRBV7-9 to TRBJ1-1; D unresolved. Material for sequencing was PBMCs or T cells enriched from blood (not recorded which). The origin of this receptor is a woman in her 40s with acute COVID-19. This CDR3 is CASSLAGRQNTEAFF. The CDR3 DNA reads TGTGCCAGCAGCTTAGCTGGCCGACAGAACACTGAAGCTTTCTTT.